One and the same sample provided the 3 T cell receptor beta chains below, sequenced in a study of control samples from healthy donors and cancer patients. Repertoires were generated with immunoSEQ multiplex PCR, while TCRdb's copy carries only in-frame clones and drops some. The table lists about 140,000 clones, about nine tenths of them singletons. The material sequenced was blood. Receptor source: a man aged 25 to 40 in good health.

The chain employs TRBV4-1 and TRBJ1-2; TRBD1 aligns across 7 bases. Trimming at V came to 5 bases and at J to 6 bases, leaving 6 bases not matched to a gene. The CDR3 covers 13 residues. The germline CDR1 and CDR2 sequences are MGHRA and YSYEKL. In DNA, the CDR3 is TGCGCCAGCAGCAGACAGGGAGGAGATGGCTACACCTTC. This translates into CASSRQGGDGYTF.

The V and J genes are TRBV15 and TRBJ1-1; TRBD1 matches at 7 bases. Unmatched junction bases numbered 8, after V lost 0 bases and J lost 4 bases. The length of the CDR3 is 16 residues. In germline, CDR1 is LNHNV, CDR2 YYDKDF (reference sequence). The CDR3 sequence: CATSRDGLTGVTEAFF. The CDR3 nucleotides read TGTGCCACCAGCAGAGATGGTCTTACAGGGGTCACTGAAGCTTTCTTT.

This clone was seen once. This CDR3 reads CASLEGGGSEQFF. The CDR3 DNA sequence: TGTGCCAGCTTGGAGGGGGGGGGAAGTGAGCAGTTCTTC. The chain combines TRBV12-3 or TRBV12-4 with TRBJ2-1; TRBD2 is a possible D gene (7 bases). V was cut by 8 bases and J by 9 bases, with 17 bases left in between. CDR3 length equals 13 residues.